A selection of T cell receptor beta chains follows, all from one sample in a study of cytomegalovirus exposure and HLA in healthy donors. Some clones are missing from TCRdb's copy, which holds only in-frame ones; the method was immunoSEQ multiplex PCR. The sample lists some 180,000 clones; about 79% were seen once. The sequencing input was PBMCs. These receptors were obtained from a man between 18 and 35 years old in good health and CMV-seronegative. Both conserved end residues are part of each CDR3. Fields, in order: CDR3 DNA, CDR3 protein, V gene, D gene, clone size, J gene. D genes are given only for firm matches. The size entry is marked missing in some rows and otherwise reads once, few, many or a size class.

TGTGCCAGCAGCGCAGAGGGTGGATACAATGAGCAGTTCTTC CASSAEGGYNEQFF TRBV7-9 - - TRBJ2-1
TGCGCCAGCAGCTCCGGGGGATCCTACGAGCAGTACTTC CASSSGGSYEQYF TRBV4-1 - - TRBJ2-7
TGTGCCAGCAGCGCAGGGGGCGTAAGGCAGCCCCAGCATTTT CASSAGGVRQPQHF TRBV2 TRBD1 few TRBJ1-5
TGTGCCAGCAACGACAGGGGGACTCAGTACGAGCAGTACTTC CASNDRGTQYEQYF TRBV2 TRBD1 - TRBJ2-7
TGTGCCAGCAGCTTAGATCGGGGGGGGTACACTGAAGCTTTCTTT CASSLDRGGYTEAFF TRBV7-8 - - TRBJ1-1
TGCGCCAGCAGCTTGGCCGGGACTTCCTACGAGCAGTACTTC CASSLAGTSYEQYF TRBV5-1 - - TRBJ2-7
TGTGCCAGTAGTCCGGAGGCTCCAGATACGCAGTATTTT CASSPEAPDTQYF TRBV19 - - TRBJ2-3
TGTGCCAGCAGCGCCGACCTAGCGGGAGGCTTTCGGGAGCAGTTCTTC CASSADLAGGFREQFF TRBV7-2 TRBD2 - TRBJ2-1
TGTGCCAGTCCGTCAGCGCCGTCTGGAAACACCATATATTTT CASPSAPSGNTIYF TRBV11-3 - - TRBJ1-3
TGTGCCAGCAGCTTGAGGCCAGGTCCAGAAAAACTGTTTTTT CASSLRPGPEKLFF TRBV5-4 - few TRBJ1-4
TGCGCCAGCAGCCTAGGGGCTAGCGGGGTCAGAGATACGCAGTATTTT CASSLGASGVRDTQYF TRBV5-1 TRBD2 - TRBJ2-3
TGCGCCAGCAGCCCCGGTCTTGGGAGGGACCAAGAGACCCAGTACTTC CASSPGLGRDQETQYF TRBV4-1 TRBD2 - TRBJ2-5
TGCGCCAGCAGCCAAGACCCAGCTAACTATGGCTACACCTTC CASSQDPANYGYTF TRBV4-1 - few TRBJ1-2
TGTGCCAGCAGCTTCGGACAGGGGTTATCTGAAGCTTTCTTT CASSFGQGLSEAFF TRBV7-9 TRBD1 - TRBJ1-1
TGTGCCAGTCGTCACAAGAAGGCTTTCTTT CASRHKKAFF TRBV19 - - TRBJ1-1
TGTGCCACTAAGATTACAGGGCCTAACTATGGCTACACCTTC CATKITGPNYGYTF TRBV6-5 - - TRBJ1-2
TGTGCCAGCAGGGCGGGGTCCTACGAGCAGTACTTC CASRAGSYEQYF TRBV14 - - TRBJ2-7
TGTGCCAGCAGTTTATTCGTTCCAGGGGGACAGCCCCAGCATTTT CASSLFVPGGQPQHF TRBV27 TRBD1 - TRBJ1-5
TGTGCCAGCAGCCGGGGACTAGCGCCCCAGTATTTT CASSRGLAPQYF TRBV5-6 TRBD2 few TRBJ2-3
TGTGCCAGCAGCGCGGAACCGGGACAAGAGGAGCAGTACTTC CASSAEPGQEEQYF TRBV9 - - TRBJ2-7
TGCGCCAGCAGCTTGGGGGGCCGATTTTCACCCCTCCACTTT CASSLGGRFSPLHF TRBV5-1 - - TRBJ1-6